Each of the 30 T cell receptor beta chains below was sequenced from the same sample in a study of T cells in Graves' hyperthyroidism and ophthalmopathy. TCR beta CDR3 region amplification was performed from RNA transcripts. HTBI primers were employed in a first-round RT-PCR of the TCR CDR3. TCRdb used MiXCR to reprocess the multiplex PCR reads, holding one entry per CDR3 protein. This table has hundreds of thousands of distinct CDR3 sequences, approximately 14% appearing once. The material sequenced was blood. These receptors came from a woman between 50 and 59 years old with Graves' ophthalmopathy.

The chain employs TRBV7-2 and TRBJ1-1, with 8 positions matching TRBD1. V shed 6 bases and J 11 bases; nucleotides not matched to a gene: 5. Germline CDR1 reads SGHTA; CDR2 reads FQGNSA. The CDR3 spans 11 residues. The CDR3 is CASRGTGSAFF. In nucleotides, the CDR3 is TGTGCCAGCAGAGGGACAGGCTCGGCTTTCTTT. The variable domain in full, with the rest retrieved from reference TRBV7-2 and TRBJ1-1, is GAGVSQSPSNKVTEKGKDVELRCDPISGHTALYWYRQSLGQGLEFLIYFQGNSAPDKSGLPSDRFSAERTGGSVSTLTIQRTQQEDSAVYLCASRGTGSAFFGQGTRLTVV.

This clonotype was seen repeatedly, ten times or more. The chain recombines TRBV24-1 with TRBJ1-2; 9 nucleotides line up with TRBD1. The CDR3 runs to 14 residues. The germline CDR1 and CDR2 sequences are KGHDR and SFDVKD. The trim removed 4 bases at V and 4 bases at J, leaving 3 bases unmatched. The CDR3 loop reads CATSDSGQGYGYTF. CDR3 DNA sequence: TGTGCCACCAGTGACTCGGGACAGGGCTATGGCTACACCTTC.

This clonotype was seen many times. The chain's CDR3 is CASSYQGGGYTEAFF. The CDR3 DNA is TGTGCCAGCAGTTACCAGGGCGGAGGGTACACTGAAGCTTTCTTT. The chain carries TRBV6-5 and TRBJ1-1, with TRBD1 as a possible D gene (5 bases). This CDR3 has 15 amino acids. The germline gives CDR1 MNHEY, CDR2 SVGAGI. V was cut by 2 bases and J by 3 bases, with 13 bases left in between.

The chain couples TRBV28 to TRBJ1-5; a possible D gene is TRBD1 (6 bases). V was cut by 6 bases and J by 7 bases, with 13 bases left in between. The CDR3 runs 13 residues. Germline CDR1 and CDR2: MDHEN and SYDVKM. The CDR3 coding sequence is TGTGCCAGCAGAGTGACAGGAAAACAGCCCCAGCATTTT. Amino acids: CASRVTGKQPQHF.

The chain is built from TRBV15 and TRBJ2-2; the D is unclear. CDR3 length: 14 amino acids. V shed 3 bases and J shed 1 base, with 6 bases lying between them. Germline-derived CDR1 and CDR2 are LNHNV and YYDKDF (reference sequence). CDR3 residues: CATSRDQNTGELFF. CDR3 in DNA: TGTGCCACCAGCAGGGACCAGAACACCGGGGAGCTGTTTTTT.

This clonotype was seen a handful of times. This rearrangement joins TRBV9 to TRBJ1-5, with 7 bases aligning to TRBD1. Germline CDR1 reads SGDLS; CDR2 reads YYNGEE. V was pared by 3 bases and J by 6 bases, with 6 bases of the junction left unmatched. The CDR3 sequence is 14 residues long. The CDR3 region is CASSASTGLQPQHF. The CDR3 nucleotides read TGTGCCAGCAGCGCGTCGACAGGGCTTCAGCCCCAGCATTTT. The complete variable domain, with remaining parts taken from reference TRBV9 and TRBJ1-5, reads DSGVTQTPKHLITATGQRVTLRCSPRSGDLSVYWYQQSLDQGLQFLIQYYNGEERAKGNILERFSAQQFPDLHSELNLSSLELGDSALYFCASSASTGLQPQHFGDGTRLSIL.

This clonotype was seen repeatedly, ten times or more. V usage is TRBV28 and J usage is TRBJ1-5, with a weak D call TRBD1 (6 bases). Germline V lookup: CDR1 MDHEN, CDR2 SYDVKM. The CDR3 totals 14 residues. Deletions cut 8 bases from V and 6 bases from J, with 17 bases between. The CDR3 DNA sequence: TGTGCCAGCCCCCAACCGGACAGTTGTCAGCCCCAGCATTTT. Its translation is CASPQPDSCQPQHF.

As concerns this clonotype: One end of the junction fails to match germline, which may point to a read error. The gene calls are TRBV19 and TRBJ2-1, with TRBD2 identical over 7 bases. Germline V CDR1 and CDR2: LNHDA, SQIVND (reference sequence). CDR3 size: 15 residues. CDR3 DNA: TGTACCAGTAGTATTGCGCTAGCGGCCTACAATGAGCAGTTCTTC. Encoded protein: CTSSIALAAYNEQFF.

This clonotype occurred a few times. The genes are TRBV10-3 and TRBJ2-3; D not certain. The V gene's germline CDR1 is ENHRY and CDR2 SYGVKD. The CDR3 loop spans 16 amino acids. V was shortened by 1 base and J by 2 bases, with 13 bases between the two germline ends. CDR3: CAISEFSRATTDTQYF. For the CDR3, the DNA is TGTGCCATCAGTGAGTTCAGTCGGGCAACCACAGATACGCAGTATTTT.

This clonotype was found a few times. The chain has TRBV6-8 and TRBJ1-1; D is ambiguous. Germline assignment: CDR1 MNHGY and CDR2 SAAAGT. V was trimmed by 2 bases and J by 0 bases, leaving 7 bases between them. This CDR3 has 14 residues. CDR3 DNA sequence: TGTGCCAGCAGTTACACTATACTGAACACTGAAGCTTTCTTT. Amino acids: CASSYTILNTEAFF.

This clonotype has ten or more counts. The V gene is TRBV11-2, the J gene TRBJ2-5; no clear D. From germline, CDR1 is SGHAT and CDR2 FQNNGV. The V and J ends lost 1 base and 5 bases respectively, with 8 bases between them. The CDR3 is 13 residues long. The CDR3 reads CASSLGVKETQYF. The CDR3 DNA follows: TGTGCCAGCAGCTTAGGAGTTAAGGAGACCCAGTACTTC.

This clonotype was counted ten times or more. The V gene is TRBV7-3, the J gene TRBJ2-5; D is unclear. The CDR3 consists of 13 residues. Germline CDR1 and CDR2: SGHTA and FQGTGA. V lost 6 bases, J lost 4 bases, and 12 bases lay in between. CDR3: CASRAEGIETQYF. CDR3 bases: TGTGCCAGCAGGGCGGAAGGGATAGAGACCCAGTACTTC.

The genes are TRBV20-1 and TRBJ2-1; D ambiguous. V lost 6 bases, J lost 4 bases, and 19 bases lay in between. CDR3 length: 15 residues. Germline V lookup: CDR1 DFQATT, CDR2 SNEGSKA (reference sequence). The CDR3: CSANTPTTPYNEQFF. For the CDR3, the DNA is TGCAGTGCGAACACCCCGACCACCCCTTACAATGAGCAGTTCTTC.

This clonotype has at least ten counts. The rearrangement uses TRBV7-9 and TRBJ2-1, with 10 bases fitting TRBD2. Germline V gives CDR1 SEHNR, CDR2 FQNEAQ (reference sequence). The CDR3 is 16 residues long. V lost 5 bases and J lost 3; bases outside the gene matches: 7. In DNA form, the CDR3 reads TGTGCCAGCAGCCAGGGAGCTAGCGGGAGCTACAATGAGCAGTTCTTC. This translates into CASSQGASGSYNEQFF.

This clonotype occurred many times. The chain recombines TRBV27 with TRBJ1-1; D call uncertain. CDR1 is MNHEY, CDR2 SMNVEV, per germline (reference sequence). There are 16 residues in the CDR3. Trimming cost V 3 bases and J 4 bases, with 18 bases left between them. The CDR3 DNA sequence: TGTGCCAGCAGTTTGAGTGTCGAGGGTATGGGCACTGAAGCTTTCTTT. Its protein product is CASSLSVEGMGTEAFF.

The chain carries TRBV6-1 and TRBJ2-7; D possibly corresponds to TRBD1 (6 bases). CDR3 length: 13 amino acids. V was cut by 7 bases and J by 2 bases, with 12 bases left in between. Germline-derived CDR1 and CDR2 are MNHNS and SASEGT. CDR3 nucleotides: TGTGCCAGCACCTGGACAGCGACCTACGAGCAGTACTTC. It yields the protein CASTWTATYEQYF.

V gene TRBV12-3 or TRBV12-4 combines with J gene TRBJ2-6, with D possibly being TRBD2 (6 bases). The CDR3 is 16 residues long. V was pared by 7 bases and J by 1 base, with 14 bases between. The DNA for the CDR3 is TGTGCCAGCACCATTGGGGGGAATTCTGGGGCCAACGTCCTGACTTTC. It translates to CASTIGGNSGANVLTF.

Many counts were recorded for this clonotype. In DNA form, the CDR3 reads TGTGCCTGGAGTCGGGCCCTAGGCTCCTACGAGCAGTACTTC. It codes for CAWSRALGSYEQYF. The chain uses TRBV30 and TRBJ2-7, with D unresolved. The CDR3 length is 14 residues. The V end lost 2 bases, the J end lost 0 bases, and 11 bases lay between the germline ends. Germline V gives CDR1 GTSNPN, CDR2 SVGIG (reference sequence).

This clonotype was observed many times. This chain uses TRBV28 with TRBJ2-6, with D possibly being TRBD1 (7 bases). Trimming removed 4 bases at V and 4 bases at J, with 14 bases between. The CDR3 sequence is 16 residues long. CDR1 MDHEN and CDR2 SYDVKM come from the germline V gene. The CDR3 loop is CASSSSQGGGANVLTF. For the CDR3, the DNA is TGTGCCAGCAGTTCAAGCCAGGGGGGCGGGGCCAACGTCCTGACTTTC. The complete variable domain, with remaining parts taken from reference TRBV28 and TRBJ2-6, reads DVKVTQSSRYLVKRTGEKVFLECVQDMDHENMFWYRQDPGLGLRLIYFSYDVKMKEKGDIPEGYSVSREKKERFSLILESASTNQTSMYLCASSSSQGGGANVLTFGAGSRLTVL.

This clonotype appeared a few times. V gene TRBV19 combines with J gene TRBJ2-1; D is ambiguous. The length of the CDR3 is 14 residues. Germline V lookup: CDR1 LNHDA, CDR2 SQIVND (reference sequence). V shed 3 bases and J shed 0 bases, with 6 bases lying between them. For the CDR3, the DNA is TGTGCCAGTAGTATTGGTCACTCCTACAATGAGCAGTTCTTC. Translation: CASSIGHSYNEQFF.

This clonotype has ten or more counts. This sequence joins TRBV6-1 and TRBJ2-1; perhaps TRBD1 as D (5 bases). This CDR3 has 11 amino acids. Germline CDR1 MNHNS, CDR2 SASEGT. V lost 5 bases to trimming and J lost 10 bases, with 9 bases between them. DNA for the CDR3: TGTGCCAGCAGTAAGGGGCCGGAGCAGTTCTTC. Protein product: CASSKGPEQFF.

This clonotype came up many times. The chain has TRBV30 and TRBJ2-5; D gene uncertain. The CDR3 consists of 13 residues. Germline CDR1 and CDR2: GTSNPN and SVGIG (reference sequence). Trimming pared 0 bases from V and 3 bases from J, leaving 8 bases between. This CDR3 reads CAWSVGAKETQYF. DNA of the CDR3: TGTGCCTGGAGTGTAGGAGCGAAAGAGACCCAGTACTTC.

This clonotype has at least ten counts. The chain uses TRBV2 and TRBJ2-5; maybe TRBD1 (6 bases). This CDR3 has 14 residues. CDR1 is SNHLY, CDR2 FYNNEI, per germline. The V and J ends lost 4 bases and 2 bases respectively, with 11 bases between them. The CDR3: CASSAGALQETQYF. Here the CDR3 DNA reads TGTGCCAGCAGTGCAGGGGCCCTTCAAGAGACCCAGTACTTC.

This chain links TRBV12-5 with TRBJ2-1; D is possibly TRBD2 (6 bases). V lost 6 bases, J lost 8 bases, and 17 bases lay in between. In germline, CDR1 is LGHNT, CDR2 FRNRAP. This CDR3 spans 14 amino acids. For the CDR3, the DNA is TGTGCTAGTGGCGCGGGGTTCGGTGGGTATGAGCAGTTCTTC. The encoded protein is CASGAGFGGYEQFF.

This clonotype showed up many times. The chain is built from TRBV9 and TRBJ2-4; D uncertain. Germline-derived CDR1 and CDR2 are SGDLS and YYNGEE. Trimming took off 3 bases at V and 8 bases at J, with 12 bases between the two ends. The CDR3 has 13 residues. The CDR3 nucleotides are TGTGCCAGCAGCGATGCCTTTGGTGACATTCAGTACTTC. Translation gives CASSDAFGDIQYF. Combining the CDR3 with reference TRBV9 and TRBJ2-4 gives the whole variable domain DSGVTQTPKHLITATGQRVTLRCSPRSGDLSVYWYQQSLDQGLQFLIQYYNGEERAKGNILERFSAQQFPDLHSELNLSSLELGDSALYFCASSDAFGDIQYFGAGTRLSVL.

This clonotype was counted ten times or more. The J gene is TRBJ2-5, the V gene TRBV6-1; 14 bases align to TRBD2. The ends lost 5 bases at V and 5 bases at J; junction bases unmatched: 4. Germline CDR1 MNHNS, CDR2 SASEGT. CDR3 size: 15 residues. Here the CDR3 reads CASSWGLAGAETQYF. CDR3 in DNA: TGTGCCAGCAGTTGGGGACTAGCGGGAGCCGAGACCCAGTACTTC.

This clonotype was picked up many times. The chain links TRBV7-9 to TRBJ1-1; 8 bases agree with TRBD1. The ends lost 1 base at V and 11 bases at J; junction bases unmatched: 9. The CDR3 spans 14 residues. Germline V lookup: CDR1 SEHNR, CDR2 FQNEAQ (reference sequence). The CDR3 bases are TGTGCCAGCAGCTTAGTCGGACAGGGAGGATTGGCTTTCTTT. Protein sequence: CASSLVGQGGLAFF. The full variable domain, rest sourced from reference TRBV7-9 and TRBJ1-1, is DTGVSQNPRHKITKRGQNVTFRCDPISEHNRLYWYRQTLGQGPEFLTYFQNEAQLEKSRLLSDRFSAERPKGSFSTLEIQRTEQGDSAMYLCASSLVGQGGLAFFGQGTRLTVV.

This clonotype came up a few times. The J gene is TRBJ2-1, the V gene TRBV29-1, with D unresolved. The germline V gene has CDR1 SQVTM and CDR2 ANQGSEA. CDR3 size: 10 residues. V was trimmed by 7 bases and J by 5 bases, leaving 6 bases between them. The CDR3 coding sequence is TGCAGCGCCCAACACAATGAGCAGTTCTTC. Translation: CSAQHNEQFF.

This CDR3 reads CSAPLPSGTKETQYF. In nucleotides, the CDR3 is TGCAGTGCTCCCCTTCCTAGCGGGACTAAAGAGACCCAGTACTTC. V and J are TRBV20-1 and TRBJ2-5; TRBD2 matches 9 bases. V trimming: 5 bases; J trimming: 3 bases; junction bases outside the gene matches: 10. CDR1 is DFQATT, CDR2 SNEGSKA, per germline (reference sequence). The CDR3 is made up of 15 amino acids.

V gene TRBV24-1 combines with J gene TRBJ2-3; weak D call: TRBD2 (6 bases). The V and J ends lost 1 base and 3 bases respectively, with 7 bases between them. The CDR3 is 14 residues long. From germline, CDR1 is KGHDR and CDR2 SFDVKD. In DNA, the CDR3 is TGTGCCACCAGTGATTTCCGGGGGACAGATACGCAGTATTTT. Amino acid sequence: CATSDFRGTDTQYF.